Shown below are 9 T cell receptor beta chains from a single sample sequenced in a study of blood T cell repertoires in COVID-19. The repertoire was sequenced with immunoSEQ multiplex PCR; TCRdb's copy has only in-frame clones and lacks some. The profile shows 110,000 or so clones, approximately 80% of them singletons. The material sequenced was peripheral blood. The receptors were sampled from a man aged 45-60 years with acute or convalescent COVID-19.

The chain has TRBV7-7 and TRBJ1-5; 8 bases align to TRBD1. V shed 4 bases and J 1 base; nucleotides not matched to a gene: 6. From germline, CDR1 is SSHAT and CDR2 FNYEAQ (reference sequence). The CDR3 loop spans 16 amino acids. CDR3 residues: CASSSSGGWSNQPQHF. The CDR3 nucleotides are TGTGCCAGCAGCTCATCAGGGGGCTGGAGCAATCAGCCCCAGCATTTT.

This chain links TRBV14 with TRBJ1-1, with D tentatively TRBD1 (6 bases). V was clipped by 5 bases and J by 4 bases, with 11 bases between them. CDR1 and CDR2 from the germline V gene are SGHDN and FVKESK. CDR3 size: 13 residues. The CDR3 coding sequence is TGTGCCAGCAGCTTAAACAGGGTCACTGAAGCTTTCTTT. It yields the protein CASSLNRVTEAFF.

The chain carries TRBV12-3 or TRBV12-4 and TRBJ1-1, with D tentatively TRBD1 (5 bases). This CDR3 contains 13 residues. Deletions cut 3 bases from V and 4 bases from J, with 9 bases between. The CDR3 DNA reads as TGTGCCAGCAGTTTCAGGGTCGGCACTGAAGCTTTCTTT. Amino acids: CASSFRVGTEAFF.

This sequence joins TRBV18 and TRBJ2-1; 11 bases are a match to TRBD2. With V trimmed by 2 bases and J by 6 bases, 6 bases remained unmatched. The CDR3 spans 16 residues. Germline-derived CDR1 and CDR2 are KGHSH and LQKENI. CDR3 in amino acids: CASSPFSSGRFNEQFF. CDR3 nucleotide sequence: TGTGCCAGCTCACCATTCTCTAGCGGGAGGTTCAATGAGCAGTTCTTC.

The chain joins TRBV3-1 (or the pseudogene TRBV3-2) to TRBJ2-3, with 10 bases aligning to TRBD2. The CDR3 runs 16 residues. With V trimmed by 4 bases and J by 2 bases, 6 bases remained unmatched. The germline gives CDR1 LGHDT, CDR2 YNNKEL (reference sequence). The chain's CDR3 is CASSPQLAGYTDTQYF. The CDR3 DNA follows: TGTGCCAGCAGCCCCCAACTAGCGGGGTACACAGATACGCAGTATTTT.

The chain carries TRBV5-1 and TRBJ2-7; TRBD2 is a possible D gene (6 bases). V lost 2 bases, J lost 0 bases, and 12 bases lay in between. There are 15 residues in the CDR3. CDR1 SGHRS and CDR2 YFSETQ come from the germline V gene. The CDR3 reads CASSFGDWDSYEQYF. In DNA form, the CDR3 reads TGCGCCAGCAGCTTCGGGGACTGGGACTCCTACGAGCAGTACTTC.

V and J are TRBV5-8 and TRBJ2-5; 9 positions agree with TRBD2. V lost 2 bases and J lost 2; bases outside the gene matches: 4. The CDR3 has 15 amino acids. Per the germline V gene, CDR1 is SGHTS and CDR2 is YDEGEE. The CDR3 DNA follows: TGTGCCAGCAGCTTTTTTACTAGCGGGCAAGAGACCCAGTACTTC. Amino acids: CASSFFTSGQETQYF.

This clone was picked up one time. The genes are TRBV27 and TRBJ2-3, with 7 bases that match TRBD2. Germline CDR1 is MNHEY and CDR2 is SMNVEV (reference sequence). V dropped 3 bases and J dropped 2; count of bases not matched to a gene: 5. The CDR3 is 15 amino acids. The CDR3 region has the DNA TGTGCCAGCAGTTTTCGGACTAGTTACACAGATACGCAGTATTTT. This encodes CASSFRTSYTDTQYF.

The CDR3 here is CAISARGNQPQHF. CDR3 DNA: TGTGCCATCAGTGCCCGGGGCAATCAGCCCCAGCATTTT. The rearrangement uses TRBV10-3 and TRBJ1-5; no definite D call. The CDR3 consists of 13 residues. Germline V gene data show CDR1 as ENHRY and CDR2 as SYGVKD. V was trimmed by 4 bases and J by 2 bases, leaving 6 bases between them.